This T cell receptor beta chain was recorded in a study of naive CD8 T cells in extremely preterm neonates. The assay was immunoSEQ multiplex PCR, and TCRdb's table has in-frame clones only and misses some. The sample yields thousands of clones, approximately 97% seen once. Deliveries were elective term cesareans at roughly 35-41 weeks, with no labor or membrane rupture. In germline, CDR1 is SEHNR, CDR2 FQNEAQ (reference sequence). Trimming stripped 1 base from V and 4 bases from J, with 10 bases between. CDR3 size: 14 residues. This TCR derives from a newborn in good health. This chain connects TRBV7-9 to TRBJ1-2; no clear D gene. Sequenced: naive CD8+ T cells from cord blood. CDR3 in amino acids: CASSLGGMSYGYTF. The CDR3 DNA reads TGTGCCAGCAGCTTAGGAGGGATGAGCTATGGCTACACCTTC.